One sample yielded the 16 T cell receptor beta chains listed below, sequenced in a study of T cell repertoires in cytomegalovirus infection. These receptors are not linked to any known antigen. TCRdb itself ran the reads through MiXCR, one entry per CDR3 protein. This sample has hundreds of thousands of distinct CDR3 sequences; roughly 46% occur once, and the top ten carry about 45%. Sequenced material: cultured PBMCs, taken from culture after CMV antigen stimulation. These receptors were taken from a human donor in good health (CMV status not recorded). Some clones in this sample may be carry-over from other donors' samples.

This clonotype was detected only a few times. The chain combines TRBV5-6 with TRBJ1-6; maybe TRBD1 (6 bases). Trimming removed 4 bases at V and 4 bases at J, with 15 bases between. CDR3 length equals 16 residues. Germline V gives CDR1 SGHDT, CDR2 YYEEEE. CDR3 DNA sequence: TGTGCCAGCAGCCTGGGACATCAAACTTATAATTCACCCCTCCACTTT. This translates into CASSLGHQTYNSPLHF.

The V call is TRBV20-1, the J call TRBJ2-1; 12 positions match TRBD2. With V trimmed by 3 bases and J by 3 bases, 3 bases remained unmatched. Germline V gene data show CDR1 as DFQATT and CDR2 as SNEGSKA (reference sequence). The CDR3 runs to 15 residues. The CDR3 loop reads CSASETSGGYNEQFF. CDR3 coding DNA: TGCAGTGCTAGTGAGACTAGCGGGGGCTACAATGAGCAGTTCTTC.

V is TRBV9 and J is TRBJ2-5, with a possible D match to TRBD2 (6 bases). V gave up 2 bases and J gave up 0 bases, with 14 bases separating them. Germline CDR1 SGDLS, CDR2 YYNGEE. The CDR3 is 16 residues long. CDR3 amino acids: CASSVSPGVHQETQYF. DNA of the CDR3: TGTGCCAGCAGCGTTTCTCCGGGAGTTCACCAAGAGACCCAGTACTTC. Filled out from reference TRBV9 and TRBJ2-5, the complete variable domain reads DSGVTQTPKHLITATGQRVTLRCSPRSGDLSVYWYQQSLDQGLQFLIQYYNGEERAKGNILERFSAQQFPDLHSELNLSSLELGDSALYFCASSVSPGVHQETQYFGPGTRLLVL.

The rearrangement joins TRBV7-2 to TRBJ2-5; D is perhaps TRBD1 (6 bases). V lost 5 bases, J lost 7 bases, and 20 bases lay in between. CDR1 and CDR2 from the germline V gene are SGHTA and FQGNSA. The CDR3 runs to 15 residues. Here the CDR3 DNA reads TGTGCCAGCAGCCTCCCCCCAGGGGCCCGAGGGACCCAGTACTTC. Translated, it gives CASSLPPGARGTQYF.

This chain uses TRBV5-4 with TRBJ2-1, with 9 bases lining up with TRBD1. Germline trimming cut 8 bases from V and 4 bases from J; bases unmatched to any gene: 4. Looked up from germline, CDR1 is SGHNT and CDR2 is YYREEE (reference sequence). The CDR3 spans 13 residues. The DNA for the CDR3 is TGTGCCAGTGGGGGACAGGGTTACAATGAGCAGTTCTTC. Protein: CASGGQGYNEQFF. Combining the CDR3 with reference TRBV5-4 and TRBJ2-1 gives the whole variable domain ETGVTQSPTHLIKTRGQQVTLRCSSQSGHNTVSWYQQALGQGPQFIFQYYREEENGRGNFPPRFSGLQFPNYSSELNVNALELDDSALYLCASGGQGYNEQFFGPGTRLTVL.

The chain has TRBV10-3 and TRBJ2-5, with D perhaps TRBD2 (5 bases). The CDR3 totals 13 residues. The V end lost 0 bases, the J end lost 5 bases, and 7 bases lay between the germline ends. Germline V gives CDR1 ENHRY, CDR2 SYGVKD. The DNA for the CDR3 is TGTGCCATCAGTGAGTCAGAGGGCGAGACCCAGTACTTC. It yields the protein CAISESEGETQYF.

The chain uses TRBV6-8 and TRBJ1-2, with a weak D call TRBD1 (5 bases). The V end was cut by 4 bases, the J end by 6 bases, with 9 bases between. The germline CDR1 and CDR2 sequences are MNHGY and SAAAGT. This CDR3 spans 12 amino acids. The CDR3 DNA sequence: TGTGCCAGCAGTTTCGGACAAGATGGCTACACCTTC. Protein: CASSFGQDGYTF.

The chain combines TRBV7-9 with TRBJ2-3, with a weak D call TRBD1 (5 bases). Trimming took 3 bases from V and 0 from J, leaving 10 bases between them. The CDR3 is made up of 15 amino acids. Germline V gene lookup returns CDR1 SEHNR and CDR2 FQNEAQ (reference sequence). CDR3 nucleotide sequence: TGTGCCAGCAGCTTCGACAGTCCTAGCACAGATACGCAGTATTTT. Protein sequence: CASSFDSPSTDTQYF.

The chain carries TRBV2 and TRBJ1-3, with unresolved D. The germline V gene encodes CDR1 SNHLY and CDR2 FYNNEI. V lost 6 bases, J lost 4 bases, and 13 bases lay in between. This CDR3 contains 14 residues. The CDR3 protein is CASSPRVAGNTIYF. Here the CDR3 DNA reads TGTGCCAGCAGCCCGAGGGTCGCGGGAAACACCATATATTTT.

This chain uses TRBV11-2 with TRBJ1-1, with unresolved D. The CDR3 consists of 14 residues. Germline V gene data show CDR1 as SGHAT and CDR2 as FQNNGV. The V end was cut by 3 bases, the J end by 4 bases, with 12 bases between. CDR3 bases: TGTGCCAGCAGCTTCTTCACTCCCAGCACTGAAGCTTTCTTT. It translates to CASSFFTPSTEAFF.

The chain uses TRBV4-1 and TRBJ1-1; 7 bases line up with TRBD1. CDR1 and CDR2 from the germline V gene are MGHRA and YSYEKL. CDR3 length equals 15 residues. The junction had 7 bases not matched to a gene; V was cut back by 5 bases and J by 1 base. In DNA, the CDR3 is TGCGCCAGCAGCTATCCGGGACAGCAGAACACTGAAGCTTTCTTT. It is translated as CASSYPGQQNTEAFF.

The chain links TRBV4-2 to TRBJ1-6; 7 nucleotides align to TRBD1. Germline CDR1 reads LGHNA; CDR2 reads YNFKEQ. The CDR3 consists of 15 residues. The trim removed 5 bases at V and 8 bases at J, leaving 9 bases unmatched. The CDR3 here is CASSDRARLDSPLHF. The CDR3 region has the DNA TGTGCCAGCAGCGACAGGGCCAGGTTGGATTCACCCCTCCACTTT.

The J gene is TRBJ2-7, the V gene TRBV6-5, with 8 bases aligning to TRBD1. Germline V gene sequence: CDR1 MNHEY, CDR2 SVGAGI. This CDR3 is 13 amino acids long. V trimming: 6 bases; J trimming: 3 bases; junction bases outside the gene matches: 4. The CDR3 DNA sequence: TGTGCCAGCAGACAGGGGGGCTTCTACGAGCAGTACTTC. Translated, it gives CASRQGGFYEQYF.

The chain joins TRBV5-6 to TRBJ2-7; 11 bases fit TRBD2. CDR3 length: 15 residues. Germline lookup yields CDR1 SGHDT and CDR2 YYEEEE. The V segment lost 0 bases and the J segment 2 bases; nucleotides outside the gene matches: 1. The CDR3 nucleotides read TGTGCCAGCAGCTTGGAACTAGCGGGAGCCTACGAGCAGTACTTC. Translating it yields CASSLELAGAYEQYF.

This clonotype occurred a few times. CDR3 region: CSAKPSGSEAFF. In DNA form, the CDR3 reads TGCAGTGCTAAACCTTCGGGATCTGAAGCTTTCTTT. This sequence joins TRBV20-1 and TRBJ1-1; no clear D. The CDR3 loop spans 12 amino acids. V was clipped by 4 bases and J by 6 bases, with 12 bases between them. Germline V gene lookup returns CDR1 DFQATT and CDR2 SNEGSKA (reference sequence).

The table lists this clonotype with many counts. DNA for the CDR3: TGTGCCAGCAGTTACATTGGCGGGAGGGTGGACGAGCAGTACTTC. This encodes CASSYIGGRVDEQYF. The chain links TRBV6-5 to TRBJ2-7; 9 bases are a match to TRBD2. Trimming removed 2 bases from V and 5 bases from J; junction bases left unmatched: 7. The CDR3 runs 15 residues. Germline V gives CDR1 MNHEY, CDR2 SVGAGI.